These T cell receptor beta chains were read from a single sample in a study of identical twins. TCRdb reanalysed the 5' RACE reads using MiXCR and keeps one entry per CDR3 protein. Of 500,000 or so distinct CDR3 sequences listed, around 20% are singletons. A further study also used this sample, focusing on T cells expressing NK-cell markers.

The specimen was CD4+ T cells sorted from blood. These receptors were taken from a woman aged 18-29 years in good health. Both conserved end residues are part of each CDR3. Fields, in order: V gene, J gene, D gene, clone size, CDR3 protein, CDR3 DNA. D genes are given only for firm matches. Where a row states a size, it is once, few, many or the class of an expanded clone; other rows omit it.

TRBV20-1	TRBJ2-7	-	many	CSAPRQGRDEQYF	TGCAGTGCTCCCCGACAGGGGAGGGACGAGCAGTACTTC
TRBV2	TRBJ2-7	-	-	CASRLFLSSYEQYF	TGTGCCAGCAGGCTTTTCCTGAGCTCCTACGAGCAGTACTTC
TRBV12-3/TRBV12-4	TRBJ1-3	TRBD1	-	CASSPTGVSGNTIYF	TGTGCCAGCAGCCCGACAGGGGTTTCCGGAAACACCATATATTTT
TRBV7-8	TRBJ2-7	-	few	CASSLVQGPYEQYF	TGTGCCAGCAGCTTAGTTCAGGGTCCTTACGAGCAGTACTTC
TRBV6-1	TRBJ1-1	-	few	CASRVGMNTEAFF	TGTGCCAGCAGGGTGGGAATGAACACTGAAGCTTTCTTT
TRBV10-3	TRBJ2-4	-	-	CAIKGTTLAKNIQYF	TGTGCCATCAAAGGGACAACCCTAGCCAAAAACATTCAGTACTTC
TRBV20-1	TRBJ2-1	-	-	CSASKGRGGGLYNEQFF	TGCAGTGCTAGTAAGGGAAGGGGAGGGGGACTTTACAATGAGCAGTTCTTC
TRBV10-1	TRBJ2-6	-	many	CASSEGGSGANVLTF	TGCGCCAGCAGTGAGGGAGGGTCTGGGGCCAACGTCCTGACTTTC
TRBV20-1	TRBJ2-5	-	-	CSAMASYQETQYF	TGCAGTGCTATGGCCTCATACCAAGAGACCCAGTACTTC
TRBV24-1	TRBJ2-7	TRBD2	-	CATSAMGLAGGSSYEQYF	TGTGCCACCAGTGCCATGGGACTAGCGGGAGGGAGCTCCTACGAGCAGTACTTC
TRBV5-1	TRBJ2-7	-	few	CASRASSNYEQYF	TGCGCCAGCAGGGCGAGCAGTAACTACGAGCAGTACTTC
TRBV12-3/TRBV12-4	TRBJ1-1	TRBD1	-	CASTLTGGYNTEAFF	TGTGCCAGCACCCTGACAGGGGGGTATAACACTGAAGCTTTCTTT
TRBV6-2/TRBV6-3	TRBJ2-7	TRBD2	-	CASSSLWGGSYEQYF	TGTGCCAGCAGTTCCCTCTGGGGAGGGTCCTACGAGCAGTACTTC
TRBV7-9	TRBJ2-2	-	-	CAIQTGRLTGELFF	TGTGCCATCCAGACAGGGAGGTTAACCGGGGAGCTGTTTTTT
TRBV5-1	TRBJ2-1	-	-	CASSLAGGRVYEQFF	TGCGCCAGCAGCTTGGCTGGCGGCCGGGTCTATGAGCAGTTCTTC
TRBV11-1	TRBJ2-3	TRBD1	-	CASSLLTGWKGGTQYF	TGTGCCAGCAGCTTACTGACAGGGTGGAAAGGGGGTACGCAGTATTTT
TRBV20-1	TRBJ1-5	TRBD1	-	CSAATGTGYNQPQHF	TGCAGTGCTGCTACCGGGACAGGGTACAATCAGCCCCAGCATTTT
TRBV4-1	TRBJ2-1	TRBD2	-	CASSQDLLAGEFF	TGCGCCAGCAGCCAAGATCTACTAGCGGGGGAGTTCTTC
TRBV10-3	TRBJ2-5	-	-	CAISVLAGGETQYF	TGTGCCATCAGTGTTTTGGCGGGCGGAGAGACCCAGTACTTC
TRBV28	TRBJ2-2	TRBD1	few	CASRRQGWAGELFF	TGTGCCAGCCGACGACAGGGTTGGGCCGGGGAGCTGTTTTTT
TRBV12-3/TRBV12-4	TRBJ2-2	TRBD2	-	CASSARLAGGNGELFF	TGTGCCAGCAGTGCCCGACTAGCGGGGGGGAACGGGGAGCTGTTTTTT
TRBV14	TRBJ2-1	TRBD2	-	CASSQPRLAGGYNEQFF	TGTGCCAGCAGCCAGCCGAGACTAGCGGGGGGATACAATGAGCAGTTCTTC
TRBV15	TRBJ2-4	TRBD2	few	CATSGGVAGRGIQYF	TGTGCCACCAGCGGTGGGGTCGCGGGGAGGGGCATTCAGTACTTC
TRBV20-1	TRBJ2-1	-	-	CSARDWAREYNEQFF	TGCAGTGCTAGAGATTGGGCGAGGGAATACAATGAGCAGTTCTTC
TRBV12-3/TRBV12-4	TRBJ2-1	-	-	CASKKTSSNNEQFF	TGTGCCAGCAAAAAAACTAGTTCCAACAATGAGCAGTTCTTC
TRBV20-1	TRBJ2-3	-	few	CSAPTWTENTDTQYF	TGCAGTGCCCCTACCTGGACAGAAAATACAGATACGCAGTATTTT
TRBV29-1	TRBJ2-4	-	few	CSVVAQGPKNIQYF	TGCAGCGTTGTCGCCCAGGGCCCCAAAAACATTCAGTACTTC
TRBV6-2/TRBV6-3	TRBJ2-7	-	-	CASSYELGTHSYEQYF	TGTGCCAGCAGTTACGAGCTCGGGACACACTCCTACGAGCAGTACTTC
TRBV18	TRBJ2-1	TRBD2	-	CASSPGTSGRYKNEQFF	TGTGCCAGCTCACCCGGGACTAGCGGGAGGTATAAAAATGAGCAGTTCTTC
TRBV4-3	TRBJ2-7	TRBD1	few	CASSQMGPGTGISYEQYF	TGCGCCAGCAGCCAGATGGGTCCCGGGACAGGCATCTCCTACGAGCAGTACTTC